This entry is about one T cell receptor (beta chain). This entry comes from a study of T cells in Graves' hyperthyroidism and ophthalmopathy. Patients were aged 18 to 65, had disease duration under 2 months, and had newly diagnosed hyperthyroidism. Used for diagnoses were clinical symptoms, serum thyroxine and TRAb, thyroid ultrasound and orbital computed tomography. Amplification of TCR beta CDR3 regions was performed using RNA transcripts as template. During a first-round RT-PCR of the TCR CDR3, the HTBI primer set was used. MiXCR, applied by TCRdb to the multiplex PCR reads, yields one record per CDR3 protein. The sample yields about 720,000 distinct CDR3 sequences, about 17% seen once. Sequenced sample: blood. This receptor was taken from a woman aged 50 to 60 with Graves' hyperthyroidism that later progressed to Graves' ophthalmopathy.

The CDR3 DNA sequence: TGTGCCAGCAGCGTAACGATAGCGGGAGGCACAGATACGCAGTATTTT. Residues: CASSVTIAGGTDTQYF. The chain couples TRBV9 to TRBJ2-3; the match to TRBD2 covers 9 bases. Losses at the gene ends were 1 base for V and 1 base for J; bases not matched to a gene: 4. There are 16 residues in the CDR3. Germline loops: CDR1 SGDLS, CDR2 YYNGEE.